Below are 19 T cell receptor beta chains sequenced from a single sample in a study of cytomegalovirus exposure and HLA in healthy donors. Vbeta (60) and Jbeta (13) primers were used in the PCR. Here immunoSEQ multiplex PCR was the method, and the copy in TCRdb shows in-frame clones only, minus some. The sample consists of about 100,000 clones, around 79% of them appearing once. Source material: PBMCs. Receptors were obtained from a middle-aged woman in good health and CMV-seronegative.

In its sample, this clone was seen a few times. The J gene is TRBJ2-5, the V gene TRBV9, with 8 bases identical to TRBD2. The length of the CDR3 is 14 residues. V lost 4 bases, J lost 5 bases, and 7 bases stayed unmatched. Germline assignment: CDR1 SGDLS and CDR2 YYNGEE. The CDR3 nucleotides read TGTGCCAGCAGCAACGGGGGGGCAGGGGAGACCCAGTACTTC. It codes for CASSNGGAGETQYF.

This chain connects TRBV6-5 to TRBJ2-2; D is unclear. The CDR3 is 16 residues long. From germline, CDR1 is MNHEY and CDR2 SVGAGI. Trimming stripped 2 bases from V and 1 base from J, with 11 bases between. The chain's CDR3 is CASSYTQKKNTGELFF. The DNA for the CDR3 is TGTGCCAGCAGTTACACCCAGAAAAAGAACACCGGGGAGCTGTTTTTT.

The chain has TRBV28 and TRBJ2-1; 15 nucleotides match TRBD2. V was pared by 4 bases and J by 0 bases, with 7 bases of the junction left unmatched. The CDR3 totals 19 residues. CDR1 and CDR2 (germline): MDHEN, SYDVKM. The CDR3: CASSYPGLAGGSSYNEQFF. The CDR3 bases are TGTGCCAGCAGTTACCCTGGACTAGCGGGAGGGAGCTCCTACAATGAGCAGTTCTTC.

The CDR3 spells CASRRPGQGYSGELFF. Here the CDR3 DNA reads TGTGCCAGCAGAAGACCGGGACAGGGGTACAGCGGGGAGCTGTTTTTT. The V gene is TRBV6-6, the J gene TRBJ2-2, with 10 bases lining up with TRBD1. The CDR3 totals 16 residues. Germline V gene sequence: CDR1 MNHNY, CDR2 SVGAGI (reference sequence). With V trimmed by 6 bases and J by 7 bases, 11 bases remained unmatched.

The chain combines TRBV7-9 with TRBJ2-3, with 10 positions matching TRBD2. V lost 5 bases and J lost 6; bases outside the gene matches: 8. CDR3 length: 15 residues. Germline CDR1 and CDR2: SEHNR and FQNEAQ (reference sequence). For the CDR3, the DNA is TGTGCCAGCAGCCACTGGACTAGCGGAGAGGATACGCAGTATTTT. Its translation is CASSHWTSGEDTQYF.

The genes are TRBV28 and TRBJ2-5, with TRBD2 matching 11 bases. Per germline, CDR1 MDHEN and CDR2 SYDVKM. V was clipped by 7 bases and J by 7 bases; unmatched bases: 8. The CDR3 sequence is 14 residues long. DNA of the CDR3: TGTGCCAGCAAACCGACCCTAGCGGGAGGGACCCAGTACTTC. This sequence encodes CASKPTLAGGTQYF.

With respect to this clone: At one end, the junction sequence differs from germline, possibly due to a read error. CDR3: CASSLGANTEAFF. CDR3 sequence (DNA): TGTGCTAGCAGCTTAGGCGCCAACACTGAAGCTTTCTTT. The chain combines TRBV7-7 with TRBJ1-1, with D unresolved. This CDR3 spans 13 amino acids. Looked up from germline, CDR1 is SSHAT and CDR2 is FNYEAQ (reference sequence). Filled out from reference TRBV7-7 and TRBJ1-1, the complete variable domain reads GAGVSQSPRYKVTKRGQDVTLRCDPISSHATLYWYQQALGQGPEFLTYFNYEAQPDKSGLPSDRFSAERPEGSISTLTIQRTEQRDSAMYRCASSLGANTEAFFGQGTRLTVV.

The CDR3 bases are TGTGCCAGCAGCTTGCTCGGGAGAGCTAATGAAAAACTGTTTTTT. Its protein product is CASSLLGRANEKLFF. The genes are TRBV5-8 and TRBJ1-4; D remains unclear. Germline-derived CDR1 and CDR2 are SGHTS and YDEGEE. This CDR3 contains 15 residues. V was pared by 1 base and J by 3 bases, with 10 bases between.

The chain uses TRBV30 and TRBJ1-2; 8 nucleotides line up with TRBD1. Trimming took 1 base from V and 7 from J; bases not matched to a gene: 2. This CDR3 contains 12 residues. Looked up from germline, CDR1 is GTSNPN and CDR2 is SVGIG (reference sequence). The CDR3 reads CAWSGDRLGYTF. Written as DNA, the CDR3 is TGTGCCTGGAGTGGGGACAGGCTTGGCTACACCTTC.

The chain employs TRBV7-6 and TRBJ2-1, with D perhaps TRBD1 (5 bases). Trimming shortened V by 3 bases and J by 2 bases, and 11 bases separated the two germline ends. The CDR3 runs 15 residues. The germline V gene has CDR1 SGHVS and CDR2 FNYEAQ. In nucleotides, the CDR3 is TGTGCCAGCAGCTTGGAGAGCAGGGCCTACAATGAGCAGTTCTTC. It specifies CASSLESRAYNEQFF.

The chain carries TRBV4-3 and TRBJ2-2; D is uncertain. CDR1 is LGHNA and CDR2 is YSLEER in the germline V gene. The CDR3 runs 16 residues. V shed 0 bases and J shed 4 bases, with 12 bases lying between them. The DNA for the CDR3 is TGCGCCAGCAGCCAAGATATAGCCCGCGGCACCGGGGAGCTGTTTTTT. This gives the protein CASSQDIARGTGELFF.

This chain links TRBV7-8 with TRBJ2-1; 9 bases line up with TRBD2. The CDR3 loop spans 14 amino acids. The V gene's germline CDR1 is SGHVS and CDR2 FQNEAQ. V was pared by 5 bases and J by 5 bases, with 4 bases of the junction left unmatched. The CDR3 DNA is TGTGCCAGCAGCGCGAGACTAGCGGACAATGAGCAGTTCTTC. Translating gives CASSARLADNEQFF.

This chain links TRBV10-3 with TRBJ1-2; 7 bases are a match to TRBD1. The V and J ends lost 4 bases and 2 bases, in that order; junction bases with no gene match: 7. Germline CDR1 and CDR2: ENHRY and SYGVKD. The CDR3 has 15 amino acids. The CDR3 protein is CAISGGQAINYGYTF. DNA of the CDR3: TGTGCCATCAGTGGAGGACAGGCAATCAACTATGGCTACACCTTC.

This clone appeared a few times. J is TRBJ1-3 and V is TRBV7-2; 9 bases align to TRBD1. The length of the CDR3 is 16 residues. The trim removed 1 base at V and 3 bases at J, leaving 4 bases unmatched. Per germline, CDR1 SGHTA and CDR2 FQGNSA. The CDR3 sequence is CASSLVSTGGGNTIYF. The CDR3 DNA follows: TGTGCCAGCAGCTTAGTTTCGACAGGGGGTGGAAACACCATATATTTT. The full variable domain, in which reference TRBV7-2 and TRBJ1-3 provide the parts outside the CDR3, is GAGVSQSPSNKVTEKGKDVELRCDPISGHTALYWYRQSLGQGLEFLIYFQGNSAPDKSGLPSDRFSAERTGGSVSTLTIQRTQQEDSAVYLCASSLVSTGGGNTIYFGEGSWLTVV.

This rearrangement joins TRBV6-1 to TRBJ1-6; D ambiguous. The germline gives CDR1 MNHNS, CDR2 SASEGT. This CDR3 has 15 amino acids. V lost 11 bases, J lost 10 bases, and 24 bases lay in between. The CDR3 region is CASSELQVSNSPLHF. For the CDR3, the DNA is TGTGCCTCAAGTGAACTTCAGGTTTCGAACTCACCCCTCCACTTT.

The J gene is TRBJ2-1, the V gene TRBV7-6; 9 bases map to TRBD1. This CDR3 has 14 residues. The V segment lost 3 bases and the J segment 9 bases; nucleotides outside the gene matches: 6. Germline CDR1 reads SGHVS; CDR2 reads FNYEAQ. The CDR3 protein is CASSLRDRASEQFF. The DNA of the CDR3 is TGTGCCAGCAGCTTGAGGGACAGGGCGAGTGAGCAGTTCTTC.

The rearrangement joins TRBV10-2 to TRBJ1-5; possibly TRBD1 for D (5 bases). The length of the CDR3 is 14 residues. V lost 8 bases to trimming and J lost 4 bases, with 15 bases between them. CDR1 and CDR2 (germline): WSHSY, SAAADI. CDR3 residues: CASGIDGGNQPQHF. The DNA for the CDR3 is TGCGCCAGCGGAATCGACGGGGGGAATCAGCCCCAGCATTTT.

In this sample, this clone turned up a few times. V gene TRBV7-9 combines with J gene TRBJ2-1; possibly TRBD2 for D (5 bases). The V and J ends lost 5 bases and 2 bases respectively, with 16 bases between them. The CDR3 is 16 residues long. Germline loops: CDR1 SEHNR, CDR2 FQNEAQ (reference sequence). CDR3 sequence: CASSTSTSWPYNEQFF. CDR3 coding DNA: TGTGCCAGCAGCACCAGTACTAGTTGGCCCTACAATGAGCAGTTCTTC.

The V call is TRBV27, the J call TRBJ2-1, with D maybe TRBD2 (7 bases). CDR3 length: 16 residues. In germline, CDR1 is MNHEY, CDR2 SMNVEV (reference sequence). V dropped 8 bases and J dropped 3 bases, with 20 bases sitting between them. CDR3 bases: TGTGCCAGCCTCACCACCCCCGGGGGGCGCTACAATGAGCAGTTCTTC. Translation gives CASLTTPGGRYNEQFF.